These 27 T cell receptor beta chains were sequenced from one sample in a study of T cell responses to AZD1222 COVID-19 vaccine. Method: immunoSEQ multiplex PCR; TCRdb's copy keeps in-frame clones and lacks some. The repertoire holds more than 90,000 clones, with about 80% as singletons. The sequences come from peripheral blood, collected on day 0 of AZD1222 vaccination. These receptors came from an adult in good health.

The V and J genes are TRBV6-5 and TRBJ1-2; 7 bases map to TRBD1. Germline trimming cut 2 bases from V and 5 bases from J; bases unmatched to any gene: 5. CDR1 and CDR2 from the germline V gene are MNHEY and SVGAGI. The length of the CDR3 is 14 residues. CDR3 coding DNA: TGTGCCAGCAGTTACGGGAGGGGGCAGTATGGCTACACCTTC. Translated, it gives CASSYGRGQYGYTF.

The chain couples TRBV18 to TRBJ2-5; TRBD2 might be the D (5 bases). The germline V gene encodes CDR1 KGHSH and CDR2 LQKENI. Between the trimmed V and J ends, which lost 3 bases and 3 bases, there was a span of 14 bases. The CDR3 runs 15 residues. This chain's CDR3 is CASSPQRESKETQYF. The CDR3 DNA follows: TGTGCCAGCTCACCCCAGAGGGAGTCCAAAGAGACCCAGTACTTC.

The CDR3 protein is CASSLATGTSLEQYF. In nucleotides, the CDR3 is TGTGCCAGCAGCTTAGCAACAGGGACCTCCTTGGAGCAGTACTTC. The chain recombines TRBV7-9 with TRBJ2-7; TRBD1 is a possible D gene (6 bases). Trimming took 0 bases from V and 7 from J, leaving 16 bases between them. CDR1 SEHNR and CDR2 FQNEAQ come from the germline V gene (reference sequence). This CDR3 has 15 residues. Full variable domain (missing parts from reference TRBV7-9 and TRBJ2-7): DTGVSQNPRHKITKRGQNVTFRCDPISEHNRLYWYRQTLGQGPEFLTYFQNEAQLEKSRLLSDRFSAERPKGSFSTLEIQRTEQGDSAMYLCASSLATGTSLEQYFGPGTRLTVT.

The rearrangement links TRBV9 to TRBJ2-3; D is undetermined. Germline V CDR1 and CDR2: SGDLS, YYNGEE. V dropped 0 bases and J dropped 0 bases, with 8 bases sitting between them. The CDR3 spans 15 residues. The CDR3 sequence: CASSVDSRSTDTQYF. The CDR3 DNA reads TGTGCCAGCAGCGTAGACTCGCGGAGCACAGATACGCAGTATTTT.

The V gene is TRBV5-1, the J gene TRBJ1-5; a weak D match, TRBD1 (5 bases). CDR3 length: 14 residues. V lost 0 bases to trimming and J lost 4 bases, with 8 bases between them. CDR1 is SGHRS, CDR2 YFSETQ, per germline. The CDR3 region has the DNA TGCGCCAGCAGCTTGGTCGGGGGGAATCAGCCCCAGCATTTT. Its translation: CASSLVGGNQPQHF.

J is TRBJ2-1 and V is TRBV6-5, with a weak D call TRBD1 (6 bases). CDR1 MNHEY and CDR2 SVGAGI come from the germline V gene. Trimming removed 6 bases at V and 8 bases at J, with 17 bases between. The CDR3 spans 14 residues. CDR3 bases: TGTGCCAGCAGGAGGGGCAACCACAGGGATGAGCAGTTCTTC. Its protein product is CASRRGNHRDEQFF.

This clone appeared a few times. The V call is TRBV7-2, the J call TRBJ1-1; 7 bases line up with TRBD1. CDR3 size: 15 residues. Germline-derived CDR1 and CDR2 are SGHTA and FQGNSA. V shed 5 bases and J 1 base; nucleotides not matched to a gene: 7. CDR3 nucleotide sequence: TGTGCCAGCAGCGTTAGGGGGCAGTCGAACACTGAAGCTTTCTTT. Amino acid sequence: CASSVRGQSNTEAFF.

The chain has TRBV2 and TRBJ1-1; D is ambiguous. Deletions cut 10 bases from V and 3 bases from J, with 15 bases between. Germline CDR1 and CDR2: SNHLY and FYNNEI. This CDR3 has 13 residues. The chain's CDR3 is CATRWTVDTEAFF. The CDR3 region has the DNA TGTGCCACCCGGTGGACGGTAGACACTGAAGCTTTCTTT.

J is TRBJ2-2 and V is TRBV14, with D possibly matching TRBD2 (6 bases). V was cut by 0 bases and J by 7 bases, with 21 bases left in between. CDR3 length: 18 residues. The germline V gene has CDR1 SGHDN and CDR2 FVKESK. In nucleotides, the CDR3 is TGTGCCAGCAGCCAAGACGGGCGGAGGGGCCCGAAACGCGGGGAGCTGTTTTTT. It is translated as CASSQDGRRGPKRGELFF. The full variable domain, rest sourced from reference TRBV14 and TRBJ2-2, is EAGVTQFPSHSVIEKGQTVTLRCDPISGHDNLYWYRRVMGKEIKFLLHFVKESKQDESGMPNNRFLAERTGGTYSTLKVQPAELEDSGVYFCASSQDGRRGPKRGELFFGEGSRLTVL.

The chain joins TRBV27 to TRBJ1-5; D unresolved. The germline V and J ends were trimmed by 6 bases and 3 bases, with 9 bases remaining between them. The CDR3 runs 13 residues. From germline, CDR1 is MNHEY and CDR2 SMNVEV (reference sequence). In nucleotides, the CDR3 is TGTGCCAGCAGCCAGGTCTTCAATCAGCCCCAGCATTTT. Amino acids: CASSQVFNQPQHF.

The genes are TRBV19 and TRBJ2-3, with D tentatively TRBD1 (6 bases). CDR3 length: 15 amino acids. V was trimmed by 3 bases and J by 3 bases, leaving 13 bases between them. Germline CDR1 LNHDA, CDR2 SQIVND (reference sequence). CDR3: CASSITDSRTDTQYF. DNA for the CDR3: TGTGCCAGTAGTATTACGGACAGTCGGACAGATACGCAGTATTTT.

The genes are TRBV9 and TRBJ2-3, with D hard to call. Trimming pared 3 bases from V and 5 bases from J, leaving 7 bases between. The CDR3 has 12 residues. The germline V gene has CDR1 SGDLS and CDR2 YYNGEE. CDR3 loop: CASSAQRDTQYF. The DNA of the CDR3 is TGTGCCAGCAGCGCCCAGAGAGATACGCAGTATTTT. Full variable domain (outside the CDR3, taken from reference TRBV9 and TRBJ2-3): DSGVTQTPKHLITATGQRVTLRCSPRSGDLSVYWYQQSLDQGLQFLIQYYNGEERAKGNILERFSAQQFPDLHSELNLSSLELGDSALYFCASSAQRDTQYFGPGTRLTVL.

The chain uses TRBV5-1 and TRBJ2-2, with D perhaps matching TRBD1 (6 bases). Per germline, CDR1 SGHRS and CDR2 YFSETQ. The CDR3 is made up of 15 amino acids. Trimming left V 6 bases short and J 6 bases short, with 18 bases between. CDR3 sequence: CASIQGFDYAGELFF. The CDR3 DNA sequence: TGCGCCAGCATACAGGGATTTGATTACGCCGGGGAGCTGTTTTTT.

The J gene is TRBJ1-4, the V gene TRBV10-1, with TRBD1 as a possible D gene (6 bases). With 11 bases removed from V and 1 base from J, the gap between germline ends came to 14 bases. The CDR3 consists of 14 residues. Germline V CDR1 and CDR2: WNHNN, SYGVQD (reference sequence). CDR3 amino acids: CAWGRGITNEKLFF. Written as DNA, the CDR3 is TGCGCCTGGGGGCGGGGCATAACTAATGAAAAACTGTTTTTT.

The V gene is TRBV27, the J gene TRBJ1-6; perhaps TRBD1 as D (6 bases). CDR1 and CDR2 from the germline V gene are MNHEY and SMNVEV (reference sequence). Trimming removed 2 bases from V and 10 bases from J, with 12 bases in between. The CDR3 has 14 amino acids. The CDR3 loop is CASSLEGGWSPLHF. DNA for the CDR3: TGTGCCAGCAGTTTAGAGGGGGGATGGTCACCCCTCCACTTT.

The CDR3 DNA reads as TGTGCCAGCAGTGCGGGGACAGGGGGCTTAGGCACTGAAGCTTTCTTT. Protein sequence: CASSAGTGGLGTEAFF. The rearrangement links TRBV27 to TRBJ1-1; 12 bases are a match to TRBD1. The V gene's germline CDR1 is MNHEY and CDR2 SMNVEV (reference sequence). This CDR3 comprises 16 residues. The trim removed 5 bases at V and 4 bases at J, leaving 8 bases unmatched.

This clone was seen only once. The V and J genes are TRBV5-1 and TRBJ1-1, with D hard to call. Trimming stripped 1 base from V and 3 bases from J, with 13 bases between. CDR1 is SGHRS and CDR2 is YFSETQ in the germline V gene. The CDR3 is 15 amino acids. In DNA form, the CDR3 reads TGCGCCAGCAGCTTGCCGGTTGGGAGGCACACTGAAGCTTTCTTT. Amino acid sequence: CASSLPVGRHTEAFF. The variable domain in full, completed from reference TRBV5-1 and TRBJ1-1, reads KAGVTQTPRYLIKTRGQQVTLSCSPISGHRSVSWYQQTPGQGLQFLFEYFSETQRNKGNFPGRFSGRQFSNSRSEMNVSTLELGDSALYLCASSLPVGRHTEAFFGQGTRLTVV.

The genes are TRBV19 and TRBJ1-6; TRBD1 matches 10 bases. Germline V CDR1 and CDR2: LNHDA, SQIVND (reference sequence). V shed 10 bases and J 9 bases; nucleotides not matched to a gene: 6. CDR3 length: 13 amino acids. In nucleotides, the CDR3 is TGTGCCACCGGGGACAGGGGCAGTTCACCCCTCCACTTT. Residues: CATGDRGSSPLHF.

The rearrangement joins TRBV5-6 to TRBJ2-2; 9 bases line up with TRBD1. With 3 bases clipped from V and 4 bases from J, the junction kept 7 bases outside the gene matches. Germline assignment: CDR1 SGHDT and CDR2 YYEEEE. This CDR3 contains 16 residues. This chain's CDR3 is CASSYSWTGATGELFF. Here the CDR3 DNA reads TGTGCCAGCAGCTACTCCTGGACAGGGGCCACCGGGGAGCTGTTTTTT.

This clone turned up a few times. This chain links TRBV4-1 with TRBJ1-3; the D is unclear. This CDR3 region has 15 residues. Deletions cut 4 bases from V and 6 bases from J, with 16 bases between. The germline V gene encodes CDR1 MGHRA and CDR2 YSYEKL. The CDR3 DNA follows: TGCGCCAGCAGCCCCCCATCGGGCAGGATAAACACCATATATTTT. This sequence encodes CASSPPSGRINTIYF.

This chain connects TRBV5-1 to TRBJ2-1; 7 bases agree with TRBD2. This CDR3 has 14 residues. The V gene's germline CDR1 is SGHRS and CDR2 YFSETQ. Trimming took 1 base from V and 6 from J; bases not matched to a gene: 4. The CDR3 DNA is TGCGCCAGCAGCTTGCGAGGGAGGGCCAATGAGCAGTTCTTC. Translated, it gives CASSLRGRANEQFF.

V gene TRBV5-5 combines with J gene TRBJ1-6; 9 nucleotides agree with TRBD1. V gave up 0 bases and J gave up 9 bases; unmatched junction bases: 4. The CDR3 covers 15 residues. The germline V gene encodes CDR1 SGHKS and CDR2 YYEKEE (reference sequence). CDR3: CASSLATGGLSPLHF. For the CDR3, the DNA is TGTGCCAGCAGCTTGGCCACAGGGGGCCTTTCACCCCTCCACTTT.

The CDR3 loop reads CASSSVPGQGYSPLHF. The CDR3 DNA sequence: TGTGCCAGCAGCTCGGTTCCGGGACAGGGGTATTCACCCCTCCACTTT. This chain joins TRBV3-1 (or the pseudogene TRBV3-2) and TRBJ1-6; 10 bases line up with TRBD1. The ends lost 5 bases at V and 8 bases at J; junction bases unmatched: 9. This CDR3 is built from 16 residues. Germline CDR1 LGHDT, CDR2 YNNKEL (reference sequence).

This rearrangement joins TRBV24-1 to TRBJ2-1, with 7 bases fitting TRBD1. Germline trimming cut 12 bases from V and 6 bases from J; bases unmatched to any gene: 13. CDR3 length: 14 residues. Germline CDR1 is KGHDR and CDR2 is SFDVKD. The DNA of the CDR3 is TGTGCCCCCTGCCCCCGACAGGGTTTCAATGAGCAGTTCTTC. Its protein is CAPCPRQGFNEQFF.

The gene calls are TRBV28 and TRBJ2-5, with 10 bases lining up with TRBD2. The CDR3 is made up of 15 amino acids. Germline trimming cut 6 bases from V and 5 bases from J; bases unmatched to any gene: 9. Germline CDR1 and CDR2: MDHEN and SYDVKM. The DNA for the CDR3 is TGTGCCAGCAGCGAAGCGGGGGGGCGAAGGGAGACCCAGTACTTC. It yields the protein CASSEAGGRRETQYF.

The gene calls are TRBV29-1 and TRBJ2-3, with no clear D. Germline CDR1 SQVTM, CDR2 ANQGSEA. The V end was cut by 4 bases, the J end by 2 bases, with 10 bases between. CDR3 length equals 13 residues. This CDR3 is CSVGGLATDTQYF. DNA for the CDR3: TGCAGCGTTGGTGGGTTAGCCACAGATACGCAGTATTTT.

The J gene is TRBJ1-5, the V gene TRBV29-1; D is possibly TRBD1 (5 bases). The CDR3 covers 13 residues. The ends were cut back, 6 bases at V and 3 bases at J, with 12 bases in the middle. CDR1 and CDR2 (germline): SQVTM, ANQGSEA. CDR3 coding DNA: TGCAGCGTCGCCGTGGGGGTCAATCAGCCCCAGCATTTT. Protein sequence: CSVAVGVNQPQHF.